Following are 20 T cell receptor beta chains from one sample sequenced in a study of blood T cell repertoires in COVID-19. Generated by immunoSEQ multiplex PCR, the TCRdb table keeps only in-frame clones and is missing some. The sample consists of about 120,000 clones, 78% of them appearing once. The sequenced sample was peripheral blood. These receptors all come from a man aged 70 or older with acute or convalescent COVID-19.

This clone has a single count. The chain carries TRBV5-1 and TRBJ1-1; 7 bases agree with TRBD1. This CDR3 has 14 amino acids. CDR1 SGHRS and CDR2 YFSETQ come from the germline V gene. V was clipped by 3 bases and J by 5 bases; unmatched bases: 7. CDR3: CASSWGTERTEAFF. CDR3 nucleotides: TGCGCCAGCAGCTGGGGGACAGAGAGGACTGAAGCTTTCTTT.

The CDR3, as DNA: TGTGCCAGCAGCTCCCAGACAATCGAGGAGACCCAGTACTTC. This codes for CASSSQTIEETQYF. V and J are TRBV7-9 and TRBJ2-5; D is unclear. There are 14 residues in the CDR3. V shed 4 bases and J shed 5 bases, with 14 bases lying between them. The germline CDR1 and CDR2 sequences are SEHNR and FQNEAQ (reference sequence).

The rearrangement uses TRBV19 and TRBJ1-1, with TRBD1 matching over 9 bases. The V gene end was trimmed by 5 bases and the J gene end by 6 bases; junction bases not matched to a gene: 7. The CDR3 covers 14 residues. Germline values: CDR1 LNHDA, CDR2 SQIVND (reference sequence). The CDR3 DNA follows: TGTGCCAGTAGTGTGGACAGGGGAAGGGCTGAAGCTTTCTTT. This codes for CASSVDRGRAEAFF.

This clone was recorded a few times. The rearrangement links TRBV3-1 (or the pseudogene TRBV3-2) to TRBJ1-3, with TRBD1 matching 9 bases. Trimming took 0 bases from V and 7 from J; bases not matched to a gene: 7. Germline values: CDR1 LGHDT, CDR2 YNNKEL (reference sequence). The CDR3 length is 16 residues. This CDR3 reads CASSQDGDRVWNTIYF. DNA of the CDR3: TGTGCCAGCAGCCAAGATGGGGACAGGGTTTGGAACACCATATATTTT.

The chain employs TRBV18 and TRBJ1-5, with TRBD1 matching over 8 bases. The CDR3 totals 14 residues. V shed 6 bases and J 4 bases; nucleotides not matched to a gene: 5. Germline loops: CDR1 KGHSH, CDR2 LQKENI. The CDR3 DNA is TGTGCCAGCTCGGAACGGACAGGGAATCAGCCCCAGCATTTT. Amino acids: CASSERTGNQPQHF.

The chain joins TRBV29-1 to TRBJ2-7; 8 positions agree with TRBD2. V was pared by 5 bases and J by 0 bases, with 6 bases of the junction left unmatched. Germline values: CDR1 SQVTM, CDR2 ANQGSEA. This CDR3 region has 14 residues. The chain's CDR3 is CSVRAGGSSYEQYF. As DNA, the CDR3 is TGCAGCGTTAGGGCGGGGGGAAGCTCCTACGAGCAGTACTTC.

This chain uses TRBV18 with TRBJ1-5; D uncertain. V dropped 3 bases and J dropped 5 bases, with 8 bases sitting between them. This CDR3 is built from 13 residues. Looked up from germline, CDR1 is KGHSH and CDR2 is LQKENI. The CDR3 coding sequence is TGTGCCAGCTCACCTCAGGATCATCAGCCCCAGCATTTT. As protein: CASSPQDHQPQHF.

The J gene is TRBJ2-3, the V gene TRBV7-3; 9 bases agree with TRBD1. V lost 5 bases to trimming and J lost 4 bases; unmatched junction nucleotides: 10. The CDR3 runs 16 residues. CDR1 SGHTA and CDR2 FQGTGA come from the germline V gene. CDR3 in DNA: TGTGCCAGCAGCCCAACCGCCGGGACAGGGTCAGATACGCAGTATTTT. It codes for CASSPTAGTGSDTQYF. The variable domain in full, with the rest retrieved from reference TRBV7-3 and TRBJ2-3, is GAGVSQTPSNKVTEKGKYVELRCDPISGHTALYWYRQSLGQGPEFLIYFQGTGAADDSGLPNDRFFAVRPEGSVSTLKIQRTERGDSAVYLCASSPTAGTGSDTQYFGPGTRLTVL.

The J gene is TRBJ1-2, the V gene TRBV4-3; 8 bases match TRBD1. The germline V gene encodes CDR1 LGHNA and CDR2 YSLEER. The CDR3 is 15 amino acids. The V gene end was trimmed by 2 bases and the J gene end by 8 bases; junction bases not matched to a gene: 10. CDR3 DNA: TGCGCCAGCAGCCAACTTGACAGGGGAGGTTTCGGCTACACCTTC. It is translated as CASSQLDRGGFGYTF.

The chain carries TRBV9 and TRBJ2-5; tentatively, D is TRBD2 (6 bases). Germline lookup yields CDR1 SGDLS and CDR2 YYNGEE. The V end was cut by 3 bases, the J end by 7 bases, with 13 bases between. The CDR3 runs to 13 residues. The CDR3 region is CASSGGLLGTQYF. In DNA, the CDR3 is TGTGCCAGCAGCGGCGGACTATTGGGGACCCAGTACTTC.

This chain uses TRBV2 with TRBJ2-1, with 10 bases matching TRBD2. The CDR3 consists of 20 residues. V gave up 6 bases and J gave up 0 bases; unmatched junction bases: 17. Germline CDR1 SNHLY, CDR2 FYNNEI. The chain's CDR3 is CASRALGASGGASSYNEQFF. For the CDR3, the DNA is TGTGCCAGCAGGGCCCTGGGGGCTAGCGGGGGCGCAAGCTCCTACAATGAGCAGTTCTTC.

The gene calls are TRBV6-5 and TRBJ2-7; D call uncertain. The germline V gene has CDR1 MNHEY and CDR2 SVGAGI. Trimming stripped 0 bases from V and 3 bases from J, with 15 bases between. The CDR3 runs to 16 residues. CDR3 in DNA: TGTGCCAGCAGTTACTCGGTTTCCCCTGGCGGCTACGAGCAGTACTTC. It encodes CASSYSVSPGGYEQYF.

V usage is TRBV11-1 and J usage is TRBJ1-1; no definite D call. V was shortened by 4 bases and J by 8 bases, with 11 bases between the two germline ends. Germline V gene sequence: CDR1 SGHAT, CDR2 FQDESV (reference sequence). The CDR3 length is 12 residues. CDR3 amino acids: CASSSRPLEAFF. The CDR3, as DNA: TGTGCCAGCAGCTCCAGGCCGCTCGAAGCTTTCTTT. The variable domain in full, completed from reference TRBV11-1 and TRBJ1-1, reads EAEVAQSPRYKITEKSQAVAFWCDPISGHATLYWYRQILGQGPELLVQFQDESVVDDSQLPKDRFSAERLKGVDSTLKIQPAELGDSAMYLCASSSRPLEAFFGQGTRLTVV.

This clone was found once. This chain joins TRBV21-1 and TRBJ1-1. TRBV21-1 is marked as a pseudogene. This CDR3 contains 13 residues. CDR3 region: CASSSRVKTEAFF. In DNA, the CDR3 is TGTGCCAGCAGCAGCCGAGTTAAGACTGAAGCTTTCTTT.

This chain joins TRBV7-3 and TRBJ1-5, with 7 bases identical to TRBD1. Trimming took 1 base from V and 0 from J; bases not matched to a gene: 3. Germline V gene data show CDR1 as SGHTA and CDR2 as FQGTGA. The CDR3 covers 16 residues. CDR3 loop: CASSLRDRDSNQPQHF. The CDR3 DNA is TGTGCCAGCAGCTTAAGGGACAGAGATAGCAATCAGCCCCAGCATTTT.

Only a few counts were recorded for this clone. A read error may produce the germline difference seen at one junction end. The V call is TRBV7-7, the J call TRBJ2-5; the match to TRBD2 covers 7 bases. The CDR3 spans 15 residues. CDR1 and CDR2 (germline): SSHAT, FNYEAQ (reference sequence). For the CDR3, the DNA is TGTGCTAGCAGCTTAGATCGAGCGGGGAGGGAGACCCAGTACTTC. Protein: CASSLDRAGRETQYF.

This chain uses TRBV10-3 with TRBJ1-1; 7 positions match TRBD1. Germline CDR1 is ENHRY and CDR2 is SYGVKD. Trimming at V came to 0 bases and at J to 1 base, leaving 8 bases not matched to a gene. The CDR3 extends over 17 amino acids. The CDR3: CAISESFDRAKNTEAFF. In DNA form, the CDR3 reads TGTGCCATCAGTGAGTCCTTCGACAGGGCGAAGAACACTGAAGCTTTCTTT.

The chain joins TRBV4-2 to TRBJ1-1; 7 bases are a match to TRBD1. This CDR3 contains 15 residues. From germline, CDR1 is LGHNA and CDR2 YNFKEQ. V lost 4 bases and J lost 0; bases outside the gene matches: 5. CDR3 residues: CASSLPGGMNTEAFF. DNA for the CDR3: TGTGCCAGCAGCCTTCCAGGGGGTATGAACACTGAAGCTTTCTTT.

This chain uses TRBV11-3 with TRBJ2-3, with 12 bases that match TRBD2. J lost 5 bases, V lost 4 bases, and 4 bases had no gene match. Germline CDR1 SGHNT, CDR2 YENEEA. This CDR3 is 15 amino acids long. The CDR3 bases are TGTGCCAGCAGCTCCCAACTAGCGGGGGGAGATACGCAGTATTTT. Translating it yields CASSSQLAGGDTQYF.

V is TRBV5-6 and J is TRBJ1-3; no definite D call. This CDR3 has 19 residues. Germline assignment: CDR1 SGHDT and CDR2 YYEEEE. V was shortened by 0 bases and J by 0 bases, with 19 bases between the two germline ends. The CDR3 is CASSLVWSTPELSGNTIYF. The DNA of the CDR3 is TGTGCCAGCAGCTTGGTGTGGTCGACACCCGAACTCTCTGGAAACACCATATATTTT.